This T cell receptor beta chain derives from a study of post-analysis software for immune sequencing data. Unique molecular identifiers were carried by the TCR beta cDNA libraries. Approximately 500,000 cDNA molecules were recovered from an input of roughly 0.85 to 10 million T cells. One entry per CDR3 protein, called by TCRdb with MiXCR from the PCR reads. The repertoire holds some 260,000 distinct CDR3 sequences, with around 34% as singletons. General study findings and limits: There were a few TRBV segments more frequent in patients than controls, and TRBV5-6, TRBV5-1 and TRBV20-1 were among them.

The CDR3 sequence is 13 residues long. Looked up from germline, CDR1 is MNHEY and CDR2 is SVGAGI. The V segment lost 5 bases and the J segment 5 bases; nucleotides outside the gene matches: 3. Concerning this clonotype itself: Its cognate antigen is unknown.

The origin of this receptor is a girl under 18 with multiple sclerosis. The sequenced sample was blood. The rearrangement links TRBV6-5 to TRBJ2-3; 8 bases match TRBD2. Here the CDR3 reads CASSRSGRDTQYF. The CDR3 DNA follows: TGTGCCAGCAGTCGGAGCGGGAGAGATACGCAGTATTTT.